Reported below is one T cell receptor (beta chain). Antigen unknown. This CDR3 comprises 14 residues. Germline V gene sequence: CDR1 MDHEN, CDR2 SYDVKM. V shed 7 bases and J 0 bases; nucleotides not matched to a gene: 6. Method: immunoSEQ multiplex PCR; TCRdb's copy keeps in-frame clones and lacks some. This table has 35,000 to 50,000 clones, around 79% appearing once. The data were obtained in a study of T cells in localized non-small cell lung cancer. Findings and caveats of the study: Adjacent lung was found to contain a median around 58 of the top 100 tumor clones.

Here the sequenced sample was PBMCs, taken before any cancer treatment. The J gene is TRBJ2-7, the V gene TRBV28; 7 bases fit TRBD2. The receptor comes from a woman between 35 and 70 years old with stage II squamous cell lung carcinoma. CDR3 nucleotides: TGTGCCAGCACGTCTAGCGGTATCTCCTACGAGCAGTACTTC. Its protein is CASTSSGISYEQYF.